This TCR beta chain was observed in a study of T cell responses to AZD1222 COVID-19 vaccine (dated by TCRdb to the early 2020s). At the level of the whole study: A total of 240 or so trial participants underwent TCR sequencing, of whom roughly 210 had received two doses of AZD1222 and about 25 had received two doses of the MenACWY control vaccine. Enrollment into the trials was organized by age into subgroups of 18-55, 56-69 and 70-plus years, and those subgroups contained approximately 160, 26 and 62 TCR-sequenced participants, respectively. What the research found in general, with its limitations: Most participants were white British and females outnumbered males, and the authors suggested that clonal diversity may have been underestimated. Vaccine-associated CD4 TCRs spanned the whole spike protein, with dominant responses in regions 160-218 and 743-854. After two AZD1222 doses, both the breadth and the depth of spike-specific TCRs were significantly higher than at day 0 and than in MenACWY recipients. Conclusions about previously exposed vaccinees were limited because only a handful of AZD1222 recipients were SARS-CoV-2 seropositive at baseline. Because no samples from the day 14 peak response were available, repertoires could be characterized only after the peak T cell response. Epitopes outside the regions mutated in the B.1.351 and B.1.1.7 variants were reportedly recognized by nearly half of the unique spike-specific TCRs. The 56-69-year group was small, and its depth increase did not reach significance, likely because of low power.

The CDR3 regions of human TCRbeta chains were subjected to immunosequencing. Regarding the original processing steps: Repertoire TCRs were checked for matches against a reference library of SARS-CoV-2-specific TCRs that had been generated using the MIRA antigen-specificity platform. Breadth was defined as the fraction of unique TCRs that were SARS-CoV-2-associated. Depth was defined as the fraction of total T cells that were SARS-CoV-2-associated. Using the MIRA data, each spike-specific TCR was mapped to the spike region that the TCR reacts to and placed in a CD4 or CD8 class. Log10-transformed breadth and depth values were compared by one-way ANOVA with Sidak's multiple comparisons tests. TCRdb obtained this table from immuneACCESS and retained in-frame rearrangements with V and J assigned. These tables miss some clones; where compared with another copy, unresolved V genes account for less than half of the shortfall, and the remainder is unexplained. The D gene and trimming were derived from the DNA, and the V and J assignments and clone size from that table. The sample table lists around 120,000 clones, approximately 92% of them with a count of one. The ten largest clones capture 7.9% of the sample.

According to the germline V gene, CDR1 reads SGHTA and CDR2 reads FQGNSA. The trim is 1 base for V and 0 bases for J, with a gap of 10 bases between the germline ends. The cysteine opens and the phenylalanine closes a CDR3 of 16 amino acids. The entry retains the CDR3 DNA only, 48 bases that are in frame from base 1. Explained via the paper, the time point label denotes: about 28 days (+/-7) after the second vaccine dose. AZD1222 recipients with second doses at about 4 weeks or about 12 weeks were pooled, because spike-specific TCR depth and breadth did not differ between schedules. Vaccinee samples came from UK trials COV001 and COV002, including a single-blind randomized controlled phase 2/3 trial of AZD1222 (ChAdOx1 nCoV-19) in healthy adults. For TCRbeta chain sequencing, PBMC samples were collected from trial participants at day 0 and at day 28 after the second dose. With regard to this clone: The target of this receptor is not known. Within one base of it there is no much larger clone, and no base qualities were kept.

Here the sequenced sample was peripheral blood, taken 28 days after the second AZD1222 dose. The source of this sequence is an adult who received the AZD1222 COVID-19 vaccine. The chain links TRBV7-2 with TRBJ2-4, with the D gene uncertain. The CDR3 here reads CASSLVAAAAKNIQYF. The DNA reads as follows: TGTGCCAGCAGCTTAGTGGCCGCGGCAGCCAAAAACATTCAGTACTTC.